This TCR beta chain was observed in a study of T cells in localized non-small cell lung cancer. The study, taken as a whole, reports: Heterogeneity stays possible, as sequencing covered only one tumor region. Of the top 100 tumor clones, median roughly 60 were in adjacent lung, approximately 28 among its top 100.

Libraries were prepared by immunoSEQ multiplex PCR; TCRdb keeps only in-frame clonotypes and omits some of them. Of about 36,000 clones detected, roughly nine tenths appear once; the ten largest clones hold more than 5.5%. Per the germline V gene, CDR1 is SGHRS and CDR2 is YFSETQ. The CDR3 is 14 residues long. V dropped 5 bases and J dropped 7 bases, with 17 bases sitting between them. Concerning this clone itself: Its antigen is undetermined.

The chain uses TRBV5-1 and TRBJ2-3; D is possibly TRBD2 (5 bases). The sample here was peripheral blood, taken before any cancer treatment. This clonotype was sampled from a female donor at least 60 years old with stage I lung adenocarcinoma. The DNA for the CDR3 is TGCGCCAGCAGTTTCTCCGGGATTGAGAATACGCAGTATTTT. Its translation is CASSFSGIENTQYF.